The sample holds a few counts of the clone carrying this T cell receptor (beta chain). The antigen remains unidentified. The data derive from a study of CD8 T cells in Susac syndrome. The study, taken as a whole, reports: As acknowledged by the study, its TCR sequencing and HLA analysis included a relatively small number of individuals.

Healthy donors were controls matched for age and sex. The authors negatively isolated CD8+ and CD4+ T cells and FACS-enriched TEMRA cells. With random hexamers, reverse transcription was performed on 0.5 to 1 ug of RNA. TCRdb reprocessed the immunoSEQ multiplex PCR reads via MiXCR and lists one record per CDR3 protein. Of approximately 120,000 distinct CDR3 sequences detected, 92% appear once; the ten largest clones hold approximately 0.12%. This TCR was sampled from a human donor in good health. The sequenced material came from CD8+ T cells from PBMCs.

As DNA, the CDR3 is TGTGCCAGCAGTTGGGTCGGACCAAACAATGAGCAGTTCTTC. As protein: CASSWVGPNNEQFF. V usage is TRBV27 and J usage is TRBJ2-1, with D hard to call. V lost 4 bases, J lost 5 bases, and 12 bases lay in between. Germline V gene data show CDR1 as MNHEY and CDR2 as SMNVEV (reference sequence). The CDR3 runs to 14 residues.